Listed here are 7 T cell receptor beta chains from one sample, sequenced in a study of breast tumors, draining lymph nodes, adjacent tissues. TCRdb re-derived calls from the multiplex PCR reads in MiXCR, one entry per CDR3 protein. Of under 25,000 distinct CDR3 sequences listed, 43% are singletons. Source material: breast tumor tissue. These receptors were obtained from a female donor with breast cancer. Some clones in this sample may be carry-over from other donors' samples.

The chain carries TRBV9 and TRBJ2-1; 8 bases match TRBD1. The CDR3 length is 16 residues. The germline V gene has CDR1 SGDLS and CDR2 YYNGEE. After removal of 3 bases from V and 5 bases from J, the junction contained 10 bases not matched to a gene. In nucleotides, the CDR3 is TGTGCCAGCAGCGCGAGCGGACAGGGTAAGGACAATGAGCAGTTCTTC. This sequence encodes CASSASGQGKDNEQFF.

The chain links TRBV7-2 to TRBJ1-3; perhaps TRBD1 as D (6 bases). This CDR3 is 15 amino acids long. Germline V CDR1 and CDR2: SGHTA, FQGNSA. The V and J ends lost 5 bases and 0 bases respectively, with 11 bases between them. CDR3 DNA sequence: TGTGCCAGCAGCGTTAAACAGGGCTCTGGAAACACCATATATTTT. Translated, it gives CASSVKQGSGNTIYF.

The rearrangement uses TRBV20-1 and TRBJ2-3, with TRBD2 matching 9 bases. In germline, CDR1 is DFQATT, CDR2 SNEGSKA (reference sequence). J was trimmed by 4 bases and V by 5 bases; bases with no gene match: 10. CDR3 length: 15 residues. The CDR3 protein is CSAQTAGGRADTQYF. The CDR3 DNA follows: TGCAGTGCTCAGACAGCGGGGGGAAGGGCAGATACGCAGTATTTT.

This chain connects TRBV20-1 to TRBJ2-3, with 7 bases matching TRBD2. The germline V gene encodes CDR1 DFQATT and CDR2 SNEGSKA (reference sequence). Trimming cost V 2 bases and J 2 bases; bases outside gene matches: 4. This CDR3 comprises 14 residues. In DNA, the CDR3 is TGCAGTGCTAGACCCGGGGGGAACACAGATACGCAGTATTTT. Amino acid sequence: CSARPGGNTDTQYF.

The chain is built from TRBV29-1 and TRBJ1-2, with TRBD1 identical over 7 bases. V was pared by 6 bases and J by 8 bases, with 12 bases of the junction left unmatched. The CDR3 runs to 13 residues. Germline V CDR1 and CDR2: SQVTM, ANQGSEA. For the CDR3, the DNA is TGCAGCGTCTTCCGGGACAGCATCGACGGCTACACCTTC. This translates into CSVFRDSIDGYTF.

By sample share, this clonotype is medium-sized. A clone one base away is much larger, so this may be a read error. This rearrangement joins TRBV12-3 or TRBV12-4 to TRBJ2-3, with unresolved D. The germline V and J ends were trimmed by 6 bases and 2 bases, with 12 bases remaining between them. The CDR3 is 14 residues long. DNA for the CDR3: TGTGCCAGCAGCTTCACCGAATACACAGATACGCAGTATTTT. It translates to CASSFTEYTDTQYF.

This clonotype appeared many times. The gene calls are TRBV20-1 and TRBJ2-3, with a possible D match to TRBD2 (6 bases). The CDR3 loop spans 15 amino acids. The V end lost 5 bases, the J end lost 0 bases, and 15 bases lay between the germline ends. Germline-derived CDR1 and CDR2 are DFQATT and SNEGSKA (reference sequence). CDR3 in amino acids: CSAGRTTSSTDTQYF. Here the CDR3 DNA reads TGCAGTGCTGGAAGGACTACCTCTAGCACAGATACGCAGTATTTT.